This T cell receptor (beta chain) was identified in a study of vaccination and CD4 T cells after COVID-19. An Oncomine TCR Beta short-read assay was used to sequence the DNA from cultured CD4+ T cells. From cultured CD4+ T cells, genomic DNA was extracted. TCRdb called the PCR reads again in MiXCR, with one record for every CDR3 protein. This sample has about 9,100 distinct CDR3 sequences, with 35% to 45% found just once. Indicated treatment: roughly ten-day PBMC culture with coronavirus spike peptide pools or control peptides (ViraFEST assay). From the unexposed donor, CD4+ T cells were collected ahead of the COVID-19 pandemic (2011-2018). This CDR3 region has 15 residues. V was clipped by 5 bases and J by 4 bases, with 16 bases between them. CDR1 and CDR2 (germline): MNHEY, SVGEGT. This clonotype turned up a few times. Its cognate antigen is unknown.

Sequencing was done on a sample of CD4+ T cells from blood, cultured in vitro. The rearrangement uses TRBV6-2 or TRBV6-3 and TRBJ2-3; D may match TRBD1 or TRBD2 (6 bases each). This clonotype was sampled from a human donor in good health. The chain's CDR3 is CASSHHGGRPDTQYF. The CDR3 bases are TGTGCCAGCAGTCATCATGGGGGGCGCCCAGATACGCAGTATTTT.